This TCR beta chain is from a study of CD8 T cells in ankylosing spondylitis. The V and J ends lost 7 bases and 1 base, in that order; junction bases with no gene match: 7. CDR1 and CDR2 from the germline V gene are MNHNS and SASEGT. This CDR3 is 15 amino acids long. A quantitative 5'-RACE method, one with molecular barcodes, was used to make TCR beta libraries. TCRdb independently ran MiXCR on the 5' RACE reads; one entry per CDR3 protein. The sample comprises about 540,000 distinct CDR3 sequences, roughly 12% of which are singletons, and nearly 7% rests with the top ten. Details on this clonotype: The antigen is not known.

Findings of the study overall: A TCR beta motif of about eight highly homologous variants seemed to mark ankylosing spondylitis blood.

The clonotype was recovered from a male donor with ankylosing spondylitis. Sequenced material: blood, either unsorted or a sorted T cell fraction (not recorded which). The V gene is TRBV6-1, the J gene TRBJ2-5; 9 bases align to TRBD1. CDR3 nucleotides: TGTGCCAGCATGGGGACAGGGAACCCCCAAGAGACCCAGTACTTC. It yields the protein CASMGTGNPQETQYF.